The clone carrying this T cell receptor (beta chain) was counted at least ten times. The antigen is not known. These data are taken from a study of T cells in Graves' hyperthyroidism and ophthalmopathy. The study, taken as a whole, reports: Before onset, ophthalmopathy was predicted by the model a median around 6.5 months earlier. Most clonotypes expanded in the thyroid (above 0.001) were also present in blood.

Amplification of TCR beta CDR3 regions used RNA as the template. HTBI primers drove first-round RT-PCR of the TCR CDR3. TCRdb fed the multiplex PCR reads into MiXCR, producing one record per CDR3 protein. The sample shows 600,000 or so distinct CDR3 sequences, 15% to 20% of them seen only once. This CDR3 comprises 14 residues. V lost 7 bases and J lost 13, with 23 bases in between. These patients, aged 18 to 65, had recently diagnosed hyperthyroidism lasting under 2 months. This sequence joins TRBV12-3 or TRBV12-4 and TRBJ2-1; a possible D gene is TRBD2 (7 bases). The receptor was derived from a woman in her 30s with Graves' hyperthyroidism. Sample: blood. The CDR3 DNA is TGTGCCAGCAAAGTCCTAGGGGGGGTAAGTGGTCAGTTCTTC. Protein: CASKVLGGVSGQFF.